These T cell receptor beta chains were read from a single sample in a study of shared clonotypes between healthy human individuals. TCRdb's copy holds only in-frame clones and misses some; the assay was immunoSEQ multiplex PCR. The sample comprises about 820,000 clones, more than 85% of which are singletons, and 20% to 30% rests with the top ten. Sequenced material: naive CD8+ T cells sorted from blood. Source of these receptors: a man younger than 45 in good health. CDR3s include the opening cysteine and the closing phenylalanine or tryptophan. The D gene is left open where the match is weak. Rows may omit the clone size; those that give it use once, few, many or a size class.

v_call	j_call	cdr3_length	d_call	clone_size	cdr3_aa	cdr3_nt
TRBV25-1	TRBJ2-1	15	TRBD2	NA	CASSRLAGDFNEQFF	TGTGCCAGCAGTCGACTAGCGGGAGATTTCAATGAGCAGTTCTTC
TRBV27	TRBJ2-7	16	TRBD2	NA	CASREALAGEHYEQYF	TGTGCCAGCAGGGAAGCGCTAGCGGGGGAACACTACGAGCAGTACTTC
TRBV14	TRBJ2-1	13	NA	NA	CASSQWGTNEQFF	TGTGCCAGCAGCCAATGGGGTACTAATGAGCAGTTCTTC
TRBV29-1	TRBJ2-7	14	TRBD2	NA	CSVGGGLSSYEQYF	TGCAGCGTCGGCGGGGGGCTAAGCTCCTACGAGCAGTACTTC
TRBV4-1	TRBJ1-4	15	NA	once	CASSPWGPGNEKLFF	TGCGCCAGCAGCCCCTGGGGGCCGGGTAATGAAAAACTGTTTTTT
TRBV7-9	TRBJ1-2	13	NA	NA	CASSFEYTGGYTF	TGTGCCAGCAGCTTCGAGTACACCGGCGGCTACACCTTC
TRBV13	TRBJ2-3	14	NA	NA	CASSLGQGLDTQYF	TGTGCCAGCAGCTTAGGTCAGGGGTTAGATACGCAGTATTTT
TRBV30	TRBJ2-7	13	NA	NA	CAWTKGLFYEQYF	TGTGCCTGGACGAAGGGACTCTTCTACGAGCAGTACTTC
TRBV27	TRBJ2-3	14	TRBD2	few	CASSLLGGTDTQYF	TGTGCCAGCAGTTTATTGGGGGGGACAGATACGCAGTATTTT
TRBV12-5	TRBJ2-3	13	NA	NA	CASGSYSTDTQYF	TGTGCTAGTGGTTCCTACAGCACAGATACGCAGTATTTT
TRBV7-9	TRBJ2-7	15	NA	NA	CASSLGRDLAYEQYF	TGTGCCAGCAGCTTGGGGCGGGACCTTGCCTACGAGCAGTACTTC
TRBV4-1	TRBJ2-1	16	TRBD1	NA	CASSQVKGASYNEQFF	TGCGCCAGCAGCCAAGTTAAGGGGGCGTCATACAATGAGCAGTTCTTC
TRBV5-1	TRBJ2-1	15	TRBD2	NA	CASSLAVAGENEQFF	TGCGCCAGCAGCCTGGCGGTAGCGGGAGAAAATGAGCAGTTCTTC
TRBV6-4	TRBJ2-3	14	NA	few	CASSQGMGTDTQYF	TGTGCCAGCAGTCAGGGGATGGGGACAGATACGCAGTATTTT
TRBV7-9	TRBJ2-7	13	NA	NA	CASSRRDKYEQYF	TGTGCCAGCAGCCGCCGGGACAAGTACGAGCAGTACTTC
TRBV13	TRBJ1-2	14	TRBD1	NA	CASSPGQGDYGYTF	TGTGCCAGCAGCCCAGGACAGGGCGACTATGGCTACACCTTC
TRBV7-3	TRBJ2-3	17	TRBD2	once	CASSHGASGGSTDTQYF	TGTGCCAGCAGCCATGGGGCTAGCGGGGGGAGCACAGATACGCAGTATTTT
TRBV11-2	TRBJ2-3	14	NA	NA	CASSRKNPFDTQYF	TGTGCCAGCAGCCGTAAAAACCCCTTTGATACGCAGTATTTT
TRBV7-2	TRBJ2-4	18	NA	NA	CASSFIYLGVTAKNIQYF	TGTGCCAGCAGCTTTATCTATTTGGGAGTTACGGCCAAAAACATTCAGTACTTC
TRBV28	TRBJ2-1	15	NA	NA	CASSLLVGGGNEQFF	TGTGCCAGCAGCCTTCTCGTGGGCGGAGGGAATGAGCAGTTCTTC
TRBV2	TRBJ1-2	14	NA	NA	CASSDGRGSDGYTF	TGTGCCAGCAGTGACGGCAGGGGTAGTGATGGCTACACCTTC
TRBV15	TRBJ1-2	16	NA	NA	CATSPAGRTLREGYTF	TGTGCCACCAGCCCAGCCGGAAGGACACTCAGGGAGGGCTACACCTTC
TRBV7-8	TRBJ2-7	13	NA	NA	CASSPAAAYEQYF	TGTGCCAGCAGCCCAGCGGCCGCCTACGAGCAGTACTTC
TRBV29-1	TRBJ2-3	12	NA	NA	CSVARVADTQYF	TGCAGCGTTGCCCGGGTCGCAGATACGCAGTATTTT
TRBV4-1	TRBJ2-3	15	TRBD2	NA	CASSSTSGGQDTQYF	TGCGCCAGCAGCTCTACTAGCGGAGGGCAAGATACGCAGTATTTT
TRBV9	TRBJ2-6	18	NA	once	CASGHPSDTYSGANVLTF	TGTGCCAGCGGCCATCCCTCAGACACTTACTCTGGGGCCAACGTCCTGACTTTC
TRBV9	TRBJ2-1	15	TRBD2	once	CASSALQAGAREQFF	TGTGCCAGCAGCGCCCTCCAAGCGGGAGCTAGGGAGCAGTTCTTC
TRBV27	TRBJ2-7	15	TRBD2	once	CASSVGTSGTYEQYF	TGTGCCAGCAGCGTCGGGACTAGCGGGACCTACGAGCAGTACTTC
TRBV7-6	TRBJ2-2	19	TRBD2	NA	CASSLGGTSGEANTGELFF	TGTGCCAGCAGCTTAGGGGGGACTAGCGGGGAGGCGAACACCGGGGAGCTGTTTTTT
TRBV7-9	TRBJ2-7	16	NA	NA	CASSLAGAESSYEQYF	TGTGCCAGCAGCTTAGCGGGGGCGGAAAGCTCCTACGAGCAGTACTTC
TRBV28	TRBJ2-7	15	TRBD2	NA	CASSSRTSATYEQYF	TGTGCCAGCAGTTCCCGGACTAGCGCGACCTACGAGCAGTACTTC
TRBV7-2	TRBJ2-7	11	NA	NA	CASRGSYEQYF	TGTGCCAGCAGGGGATCCTACGAGCAGTACTTC
TRBV7-3	TRBJ1-1	13	NA	NA	CASNDGVNTEAFF	TGTGCCAGCAACGACGGGGTGAACACTGAAGCTTTCTTT
TRBV9	TRBJ1-5	13	TRBD1	NA	CASSATGGQPQHF	TGTGCCAGCAGCGCTACAGGGGGCCAGCCCCAGCATTTT
TRBV19	TRBJ2-7	15	NA	NA	CASSIRVGGVYEQYF	TGTGCCAGTAGTATTCGAGTCGGCGGGGTCTACGAGCAGTACTTC
TRBV4-1	TRBJ2-7	15	TRBD1	NA	CASSQIQGARYEQYF	TGCGCCAGCAGCCAGATACAGGGGGCGCGATACGAGCAGTACTTC
TRBV5-8	TRBJ2-7	12	NA	NA	CANSFEVLEQYF	TGTGCCAACAGCTTTGAGGTTCTGGAGCAGTACTTC